This T cell receptor (beta chain) was identified during a study of TIL therapy for anti-PD-1-resistant metastatic lung cancer. Whole-study context: Patients had a median age of approximately 56 years (range about 35-75). By whole-exome sequencing, median non-synonymous tumor mutation burden was roughly 1.4 mutations per megabase. General study results and limits: Infused TIL clonotypes partially replaced the baseline blood repertoire, then decayed over months. The cohort had more treatment-naive, never-smoker and oncogene-addicted patients than typical.

The immunoSEQ assay was v3. Assay used: immunoSEQ multiplex PCR; TCRdb lists only in-frame clones, some missing. The sample consists of some 60,000 clones, 73% of them appearing once. The time point denotes: pre-treatment sample, taken before nivolumab and TIL therapy. CDR3 size: 13 residues. CDR1 LNHDA and CDR2 SQIVND come from the germline V gene (reference sequence). Trimming removed 1 base at V and 1 base at J, with 4 bases between. Note on this clone: The target antigen is unknown.

This specimen was blood, taken at baseline. This sequence originates from a person aged 25 to 85 with non-small cell lung cancer. The V gene is TRBV19, the J gene TRBJ1-1; D not certain. The CDR3 sequence: CASSIGANTEAFF. The CDR3 nucleotides are TGTGCCAGTAGTATAGGGGCGAACACTGAAGCTTTCTTT.